This TCR beta chain derives from a study of T cells in localized non-small cell lung cancer. Data came from immunoSEQ multiplex PCR; TCRdb stores just in-frame clones and leaves some out. This sample has some 19,000 clones, with around 84% found just once. The starting material was peripheral blood, obtained before any cancer treatment. The TCR originated in a man aged 40-75 years with stage I lung adenocarcinoma.

The CDR3: CASSLVQGLAGGYTDTQYF. In DNA form, the CDR3 reads TGTGCCAGCAGCTTAGTTCAGGGACTAGCGGGGGGGTACACAGATACGCAGTATTTT. The chain carries TRBV7-2 and TRBJ2-3; 16 bases match TRBD2. The CDR3 sequence is 19 residues long. Trimming at V came to 1 base and at J to 2 bases, leaving 6 bases not matched to a gene. Germline V lookup: CDR1 SGHTA, CDR2 FQGNSA.